Listed here are 4 T cell receptor beta chains from one sample, sequenced in a study of OX40 agonist ivuxolimab in advanced cancers. TCRdb's copy holds only in-frame clones and misses some; the assay was immunoSEQ multiplex PCR. The sample shows approximately 54,000 clones, under 95% of them seen only once. The sample consisted of CD4+ or CD8+ T cells sorted from blood, taken in a trial of the OX40 agonist ivuxolimab. The source is an adult with an advanced solid tumor such as melanoma, head and neck, liver or kidney cancer.

The chain employs TRBV7-9 and TRBJ2-3; 8 nucleotides agree with TRBD1. J gave up 6 bases and V 4 bases, and 21 bases lay outside the gene matches. CDR3 length equals 19 residues. Germline V gene data show CDR1 as SEHNR and CDR2 as FQNEAQ (reference sequence). The CDR3 sequence: CASSSQRPGQGRIADTQYF. The CDR3 nucleotides read TGTGCCAGCAGCTCGCAACGACCAGGACAGGGAAGAATCGCGGATACGCAGTATTTT.

The rearrangement uses TRBV28 and TRBJ1-2; 7 bases are shared with TRBD1. This CDR3 has 16 amino acids. The germline V gene has CDR1 MDHEN and CDR2 SYDVKM. V lost 2 bases to trimming and J lost 4 bases; unmatched junction nucleotides: 10. In nucleotides, the CDR3 is TGTGCCAGCAGTTTAGTATCCGACAGGGCTTCCTATGGCTACACCTTC. Its translation: CASSLVSDRASYGYTF.

CDR3 loop: CASSQVEGGTDTQYF. The CDR3, as DNA: TGCGCCAGCAGCCAAGTGGAGGGGGGCACAGATACGCAGTATTTT. V is TRBV4-3 and J is TRBJ2-3; possibly TRBD1 or TRBD2 for D (6 bases each). Trimming removed 1 base from V and 1 base from J, with 9 bases in between. The CDR3 totals 15 residues. Germline loops: CDR1 LGHNA, CDR2 YSLEER.

The chain has TRBV27 and TRBJ2-3; TRBD2 matches at 12 bases. Germline lookup yields CDR1 MNHEY and CDR2 SMNVEV (reference sequence). The CDR3 covers 16 residues. Trimming removed 4 bases from V and 0 bases from J; junction bases left unmatched: 2. CDR3 region: CASSSGLAGSTDTQYF. The CDR3 DNA reads as TGTGCCAGCAGTTCGGGACTAGCGGGTAGCACAGATACGCAGTATTTT.